These T cell receptor beta chains were read from a single sample in a study of CXCR3-negative and CXCR3-positive naive CD8 T cells. TCRdb reprocessed the 5' RACE reads and reports one entry per CDR3 protein, with no DNA. The sample shows 100,000 to 150,000 distinct CDR3 sequences, and approximately 0.29% sits with its ten largest clones. Material for sequencing was naive CXCR3- CD8+ T cells from blood. Every receptor here comes from a human donor in good health. Some clones in this sample may be carry-over from other donors' samples. The CDR3 runs from the conserved cysteine through the conserved F or W.

v_call	j_call	cdr3_aa
TRBV29-1	TRBJ2-1	CSVDGISYNEQFF
TRBV7-6	TRBJ2-1	CASSLQGSPADEQFF
TRBV12-3/TRBV12-4	TRBJ1-4	CASKGSEKLFF
TRBV10-3	TRBJ1-3	CATLTGNTIYF
TRBV7-3	TRBJ2-5	CASSRAGEETQHF
TRBV6-4	TRBJ2-1	CASSDMAHGLSSYNEQFF
TRBV28	TRBJ1-5	CASSFFSSGQPQHF
TRBV29-1	TRBJ2-1	CSVEGDSYNEQFF
TRBV4-1	TRBJ2-5	CASSQVLAGAETQYF
TRBV13	TRBJ2-5	CASNIEDRLQETQYF
TRBV4-3	TRBJ2-3	CASSQAGADTQNF
TRBV15	TRBJ2-2	CATSRTRQVLGELFF
TRBV27	TRBJ1-1	CASTTGQGGSTEAFF